A selection of T cell receptor beta chains follows, all from one sample in a study of blood T cell repertoires in COVID-19. Sequenced by immunoSEQ multiplex PCR; TCRdb stores in-frame clones only, minus some. The repertoire holds about 90,000 clones, with around nine tenths as singletons. The sequencing sample was made of peripheral blood. The receptors shown here come from an elderly man with acute or convalescent COVID-19. CDR3s include the opening cysteine and the closing phenylalanine or tryptophan. D genes are given only for firm matches. Rows may omit the clone size; those that give it use once, few, many or a size class.

v_gene	d_gene	abundance	j_gene	CDR3aa	CDR3nt
TRBV2	NA	once	TRBJ2-7	CASSASEKDEQYF	TGTGCCAGCAGTGCCTCGGAGAAGGATGAGCAGTACTTC
TRBV10-3	NA	NA	TRBJ2-3	CAISKSGSTDTQYF	TGTGCCATCAGTAAAAGCGGGAGCACAGATACGCAGTATTTT
TRBV19	TRBD2	NA	TRBJ2-3	CASKATSGRLSTDTQYF	TGTGCCAGTAAGGCTACTAGCGGGAGATTGAGCACAGATACGCAGTATTTT
TRBV19	TRBD1	NA	TRBJ1-5	CASSIDGQGAGWNQPQHF	TGTGCCAGTAGTATAGATGGACAGGGGGCTGGGTGGAACCAGCCCCAGCATTTT
TRBV9	TRBD1	NA	TRBJ1-1	CASTLLTGGGEAFF	TGTGCCAGCACCCTTCTGACAGGGGGCGGTGAAGCTTTCTTT
TRBV28	TRBD2	NA	TRBJ2-7	CASSFRTSGIREQYF	TGTGCCAGCAGTTTCCGGACTAGCGGGATCCGAGAGCAGTACTTC
TRBV28	NA	NA	TRBJ2-1	CASSFARVGGEQFF	TGTGCCAGCAGTTTTGCCCGGGTCGGGGGTGAGCAGTTCTTC
TRBV7-3	TRBD1	once	TRBJ2-7	CASSPEAVDRTYEQYF	TGTGCCAGCAGCCCCGAGGCCGTGGACAGGACTTACGAGCAGTACTTC
TRBV4-1	NA	NA	TRBJ2-1	CASSQDKAGVSEQFF	TGCGCCAGCAGCCAAGATAAGGCGGGCGTGAGTGAGCAGTTCTTC
TRBV6-2/TRBV6-3	TRBD2	once	TRBJ2-3	CASSFRLAGARDTQYF	TGTGCCAGCAGTTTCCGACTAGCGGGGGCTCGAGATACGCAGTATTTT
TRBV4-1	NA	NA	TRBJ1-2	CASSHGGLSPSYGYTF	TGCGCCAGCAGCCACGGGGGTTTGAGTCCCTCCTATGGCTACACCTTC
TRBV6-5	NA	NA	TRBJ2-7	CASRLSRGRGYEQYF	TGTGCCAGCAGGTTGAGCCGGGGCAGGGGTTACGAGCAGTACTTC
TRBV12-3/TRBV12-4	TRBD1	NA	TRBJ2-1	CASSSGTGQIF	TGTGCCAGCAGCTCCGGGACAGGTCAAATCTTC
TRBV19	TRBD1	NA	TRBJ2-1	CASSTGQGGWNEQFF	TGTGCCAGTAGTACCGGACAGGGGGGATGGAATGAGCAGTTCTTC
TRBV6-2/TRBV6-3	TRBD2	NA	TRBJ2-5	CASSYNPGGLAGQETQYF	TGTGCCAGCAGTTACAACCCTGGAGGACTAGCGGGACAAGAGACCCAGTACTTC
TRBV5-4	NA	NA	TRBJ1-2	CASSSAERARYGYTF	TGTGCCAGCAGCTCCGCGGAGAGAGCCCGCTATGGCTACACCTTC